These 3 T cell receptor beta chains were all obtained from the same sample, sequenced in a study of CD8 T cells in ankylosing spondylitis. Each CDR3 protein gets one entry after TCRdb re-called the 5' RACE reads with MiXCR. The repertoire consists of about 240,000 distinct CDR3 sequences, with about 10% occurring once and the leading ten covering 6% to 7.5%. The sequencing sample was made of blood, either unsorted or a sorted T cell fraction (not recorded which). Every receptor here comes from a male donor with ankylosing spondylitis or in good health (not recorded which).

This clonotype was seen at least ten times. The CDR3 protein is CASRPEGARTDTQYF. The CDR3 region has the DNA TGCGCCAGCAGACCGGAGGGGGCTCGGACAGATACGCAGTATTTT. The chain joins TRBV5-1 to TRBJ2-3; TRBD1 might be the D (7 bases). Germline lookup yields CDR1 SGHRS and CDR2 YFSETQ. Trimming took off 5 bases at V and 3 bases at J, with 16 bases between the two ends. The CDR3 length is 15 residues.

This clonotype turned up a few times. This chain links TRBV4-2 with TRBJ2-4; D might be TRBD2 (6 bases). The CDR3 covers 14 residues. Per the germline V gene, CDR1 is LGHNA and CDR2 is YNFKEQ. The V end was cut by 1 base, the J end by 7 bases, with 11 bases between. The CDR3 DNA reads as TGTGCCAGCAGCCAAGGTCCGGGACTCAACATTCAGTACTTC. This codes for CASSQGPGLNIQYF.

This clonotype was counted many times. This chain uses TRBV20-1 with TRBJ2-3, with unresolved D. V shed 5 bases and J shed 3 bases, with 15 bases lying between them. Germline loops: CDR1 DFQATT, CDR2 SNEGSKA (reference sequence). The length of the CDR3 is 14 residues. DNA for the CDR3: TGCAGTGCTTTCCCTGAAGTGGGGACAGATACGCAGTATTTT. It yields the protein CSAFPEVGTDTQYF.